Following are 27 T cell receptor beta chains from one sample sequenced in a study of beta chain features in type 1 diabetes. The authors reverse transcribed all of the isolated RNA, so sequencing captured expressed TCRB transcripts. The method was immunoSEQ multiplex PCR; TCRdb's version includes in-frame clones alone and lacks a portion of them. The sample records around 160,000 clones, roughly 53% being singletons. Material for sequencing was Tregs from blood. These receptors were taken from a young man in good health.

For the CDR3, the DNA is TGTGCCAGCAGCCCGGACAGGAGCGAGCAGTACTTC. Translation gives CASSPDRSEQYF. V usage is TRBV7-3 and J usage is TRBJ2-7; 7 bases are a match to TRBD1. Germline assignment: CDR1 SGHTA and CDR2 FQGTGA. The V segment lost 5 bases and the J segment 6 bases; nucleotides outside the gene matches: 4. CDR3 size: 12 residues. The variable domain in full, with the rest retrieved from reference TRBV7-3 and TRBJ2-7, is GAGVSQTPSNKVTEKGKYVELRCDPISGHTALYWYRQSLGQGPEFLIYFQGTGAADDSGLPNDRFFAVRPEGSVSTLKIQRTERGDSAVYLCASSPDRSEQYFGPGTRLTVT.

The rearrangement uses TRBV9 and TRBJ2-5; 7 nucleotides align to TRBD1. The ends lost 0 bases at V and 0 bases at J; junction bases unmatched: 11. This CDR3 spans 18 amino acids. Germline lookup yields CDR1 SGDLS and CDR2 YYNGEE. The DNA for the CDR3 is TGTGCCAGCAGCGTAGGAGACCATTGGACAGGACACCAAGAGACCCAGTACTTC. It is translated as CASSVGDHWTGHQETQYF.

The J gene is TRBJ1-1, the V gene TRBV5-1; 9 bases agree with TRBD1. The CDR3 extends over 12 amino acids. V was clipped by 4 bases and J by 8 bases; unmatched bases: 3. Germline V gives CDR1 SGHRS, CDR2 YFSETQ. CDR3: CASSLGQGEAFF. Written as DNA, the CDR3 is TGCGCCAGCAGCCTCGGACAGGGGGAAGCTTTCTTT.

The V and J genes are TRBV7-9 and TRBJ2-7, with a possible D match to TRBD1 (6 bases). The CDR3 sequence is 15 residues long. Germline V gene lookup returns CDR1 SEHNR and CDR2 FQNEAQ (reference sequence). With 0 bases removed from V and 3 bases from J, the gap between germline ends came to 12 bases. DNA of the CDR3: TGTGCCAGCAGCTTAGCGGCAGGGGCAAACTACGAGCAGTACTTC. Residues: CASSLAAGANYEQYF.

This rearrangement joins TRBV7-3 to TRBJ2-3; 11 nucleotides align to TRBD2. Germline V lookup: CDR1 SGHTA, CDR2 FQGTGA. V was clipped by 2 bases and J by 5 bases; unmatched bases: 3. The CDR3 is made up of 15 amino acids. For the CDR3, the DNA is TGTGCCAGCAGCTTATTAGCGGGAGGGGGAGATACGCAGTATTTT. This codes for CASSLLAGGGDTQYF.

The genes are TRBV10-2 and TRBJ2-2; 9 positions agree with TRBD2. The CDR3 is made up of 15 amino acids. Germline V CDR1 and CDR2: WSHSY, SAAADI. Trimming at V came to 6 bases and at J to 0 bases, leaving 2 bases not matched to a gene. The CDR3 DNA reads as TGCGCCAGCAGGGTAGCGGGAGCGAACACCGGGGAGCTGTTTTTT. Its protein is CASRVAGANTGELFF.

The chain combines TRBV11-2 with TRBJ2-1; 9 nucleotides agree with TRBD1. Trimming removed 3 bases from V and 5 bases from J; junction bases left unmatched: 5. Germline CDR1 is SGHAT and CDR2 is FQNNGV. The CDR3 is 15 residues long. The DNA for the CDR3 is TGTGCCAGCAGCTTTGGGGACAGGGCTCACAATGAGCAGTTCTTC. Protein product: CASSFGDRAHNEQFF.

In regard to this clone: One end of the junction varies from germline; a read error may be responsible. The genes are TRBV7-2 and TRBJ2-5; weak D call: TRBD2 (7 bases). The CDR3 runs 14 residues. Germline loops: CDR1 SGHTA, CDR2 FQGNSA. The CDR3 sequence is CASSLGGGREPQYF. For the CDR3, the DNA is TGTGCCAGCAGCTTAGGGGGGGGGCGAGAGCCCCAGTACTTC.

The rearrangement uses TRBV7-2 and TRBJ2-7; 9 bases are shared with TRBD1. Germline assignment: CDR1 SGHTA and CDR2 FQGNSA. V was pared by 5 bases and J by 12 bases, with 11 bases of the junction left unmatched. The CDR3 runs to 13 residues. As DNA, the CDR3 is TGTGCCAGCAGCAACGGACAGGGGAGGGCTGGGTACTTC. It translates to CASSNGQGRAGYF.

The V call is TRBV10-3, the J call TRBJ2-1; D remains unclear. Trimming stripped 9 bases from V and 7 bases from J, with 13 bases between. CDR1 is ENHRY, CDR2 SYGVKD, per germline. The CDR3 consists of 12 residues. DNA for the CDR3: TGTGCCATTAGGCAGGTCTTGAATGAGCAGTTCTTC. Protein product: CAIRQVLNEQFF.

The chain carries TRBV15 and TRBJ2-2; D call uncertain. The CDR3 has 12 amino acids. From germline, CDR1 is LNHNV and CDR2 YYDKDF (reference sequence). Trimming pared 3 bases from V and 4 bases from J, leaving 3 bases between. The CDR3 DNA sequence: TGTGCCACCAGCAGCGTCACCGGGGAGCTGTTTTTT. It yields the protein CATSSVTGELFF.

The V call is TRBV7-2, the J call TRBJ2-5; TRBD2 matches 9 bases. The CDR3 is 14 amino acids. J lost 4 bases, V lost 4 bases, and 4 bases had no gene match. Germline V CDR1 and CDR2: SGHTA, FQGNSA. In DNA form, the CDR3 reads TGTGCCAGCAGCTCCGGGACTAGCCGAGAGACCCAGTACTTC. It yields the protein CASSSGTSRETQYF. Variable domain in full (rest from reference TRBV7-2 and TRBJ2-5): GAGVSQSPSNKVTEKGKDVELRCDPISGHTALYWYRQSLGQGLEFLIYFQGNSAPDKSGLPSDRFSAERTGGSVSTLTIQRTQQEDSAVYLCASSSGTSRETQYFGPGTRLLVL.

The chain couples TRBV15 to TRBJ2-5, with D perhaps matching TRBD2 (5 bases). Germline V CDR1 and CDR2: LNHNV, YYDKDF (reference sequence). The CDR3 consists of 14 residues. The V end was cut by 1 base, the J end by 5 bases, with 11 bases between. The CDR3 loop reads CATSRAGSSETQYF. The CDR3, as DNA: TGTGCCACCAGCAGAGCGGGGAGTTCGGAGACCCAGTACTTC.

Remarks on this clone: This specimen includes other DNA sequences encoding the same CDR3. The rearrangement joins TRBV5-1 to TRBJ1-2; 8 positions agree with TRBD1. This CDR3 spans 14 amino acids. Trimming took 1 base from V and 5 from J; bases not matched to a gene: 4. Germline V lookup: CDR1 SGHRS, CDR2 YFSETQ. The CDR3 protein is CASSLQGADYGYTF. The CDR3 DNA sequence: TGCGCCAGCAGCTTGCAGGGGGCGGATTATGGCTACACCTTC.

This clone was detected only a few times. The CDR3 protein is CASSFAYEQYF. The CDR3 bases are TGCGCCAGCAGCTTCGCCTACGAGCAGTACTTC. The chain has TRBV5-1 and TRBJ2-7; D is uncertain. V was shortened by 2 bases and J by 2 bases, with 2 bases between the two germline ends. Germline V lookup: CDR1 SGHRS, CDR2 YFSETQ. The CDR3 extends over 11 amino acids.

The J gene is TRBJ2-7, the V gene TRBV27; 7 bases fit TRBD1. Germline V gives CDR1 MNHEY, CDR2 SMNVEV (reference sequence). V was clipped by 3 bases and J by 3 bases; unmatched bases: 5. This CDR3 has 14 residues. CDR3 loop: CASSFRDSIYEQYF. The CDR3 nucleotides read TGTGCCAGCAGTTTCCGGGACAGCATCTACGAGCAGTACTTC.

The chain links TRBV6-4 to TRBJ2-7; D remains unclear. Trimming removed 7 bases at V and 0 bases at J, with 10 bases between. The CDR3 is 13 amino acids. Germline lookup yields CDR1 MRHNA and CDR2 SNTAGT. CDR3 amino acids: CASIIHSSYEQYF. The CDR3 DNA reads TGTGCCAGCATTATTCATAGCTCCTACGAGCAGTACTTC.

This clone is a singleton in its sample. The chain carries TRBV7-3 and TRBJ2-7; 11 positions match TRBD2. The CDR3 has 16 residues. CDR1 is SGHTA and CDR2 is FQGTGA in the germline V gene. Germline trimming cut 10 bases from V and 5 bases from J; bases unmatched to any gene: 16. The CDR3 sequence is CATYTSGSNDEDEQYF. In DNA form, the CDR3 reads TGTGCCACCTATACTAGCGGGAGTAATGATGAGGACGAGCAGTACTTC.

The chain employs TRBV7-2 and TRBJ1-1; 8 nucleotides agree with TRBD1. Germline-derived CDR1 and CDR2 are SGHTA and FQGNSA. V lost 5 bases, J lost 5 bases, and 7 bases stayed unmatched. There are 14 residues in the CDR3. The CDR3 DNA sequence: TGTGCCAGCAGCACTCGGACAGGGCAAACTGAAGCTTTCTTT. It encodes CASSTRTGQTEAFF.

This clone was observed a handful of times. The V and J genes are TRBV6-1 and TRBJ2-3; TRBD2 matches 12 bases. The CDR3 is 17 amino acids. The germline V gene encodes CDR1 MNHNS and CDR2 SASEGT. V was clipped by 4 bases and J by 2 bases; unmatched bases: 7. The CDR3 DNA reads TGTGCCAGCAGTGGTATTGGACTAGCGGGGTTCACAGATACGCAGTATTTT. Its translation is CASSGIGLAGFTDTQYF.

This chain links TRBV5-1 with TRBJ2-5; 9 bases agree with TRBD1. CDR3 size: 15 residues. The J segment lost 2 bases and the V segment lost 0 bases, leaving 2 bases of the junction unmatched. Germline CDR1 is SGHRS and CDR2 is YFSETQ. The CDR3 sequence is CASSLVTGGQETQYF. The CDR3 bases are TGCGCCAGCAGCTTGGTGACAGGGGGACAAGAGACCCAGTACTTC.

The chain recombines TRBV27 with TRBJ2-3; 14 nucleotides match TRBD2. The CDR3 sequence is 16 residues long. Germline trimming cut 3 bases from V and 8 bases from J; bases unmatched to any gene: 7. Looked up from germline, CDR1 is MNHEY and CDR2 is SMNVEV (reference sequence). The CDR3 spells CASSFGTSGGRGTQYF. The CDR3 nucleotides read TGTGCCAGCAGTTTCGGGACTAGCGGGGGCCGTGGTACGCAGTATTTT.

V gene TRBV10-3 combines with J gene TRBJ1-5; 8 nucleotides align to TRBD1. Germline-derived CDR1 and CDR2 are ENHRY and SYGVKD. With 9 bases clipped from V and 6 bases from J, the junction kept 7 bases outside the gene matches. This CDR3 spans 13 amino acids. The CDR3 here is CAIGQGMSQPQHF. The CDR3 coding sequence is TGTGCCATTGGACAGGGAATGAGTCAGCCCCAGCATTTT.

The chain combines TRBV2 with TRBJ2-6; D is unresolved. There are 15 residues in the CDR3. Trimming removed 4 bases from V and 0 bases from J, with 7 bases in between. The germline CDR1 and CDR2 sequences are SNHLY and FYNNEI. As DNA, the CDR3 is TGTGCCAGCAGTGTATCAGTCTCTGGGGCCAACGTCCTGACTTTC. Amino acid sequence: CASSVSVSGANVLTF.

CDR3 amino acids: CASSESAPSANSPLHF. The CDR3 nucleotides are TGTGCCAGCAGTGAATCCGCCCCGAGCGCGAATTCACCCCTCCACTTT. V gene TRBV25-1 combines with J gene TRBJ1-6; D remains ambiguous. Germline loops: CDR1 MGHDK, CDR2 SYGVNS. Deletions cut 1 base from V and 7 bases from J, with 14 bases between. The CDR3 sequence is 16 residues long.

V and J are TRBV7-6 and TRBJ2-3, with TRBD1 matching over 8 bases. Unmatched junction bases numbered 6, after V lost 1 base and J lost 3 bases. The CDR3 has 16 amino acids. Germline CDR1 is SGHVS and CDR2 is FNYEAQ. CDR3 DNA sequence: TGTGCCAGCAGCTTAGGAGGGCAGGGGGCGACAGATACGCAGTATTTT. Amino acid sequence: CASSLGGQGATDTQYF.

This clone turned up a few times. The chain has TRBV14 and TRBJ2-3, with D possibly TRBD2 on 5 matching bases. Trimming left V 0 bases short and J 6 bases short, with 10 bases between. The CDR3 is 14 residues long. Germline CDR1 SGHDN, CDR2 FVKESK. CDR3 sequence (DNA): TGTGCCAGCAGCCAAGATCTGTCTAGCGATACGCAGTATTTT. It encodes CASSQDLSSDTQYF.